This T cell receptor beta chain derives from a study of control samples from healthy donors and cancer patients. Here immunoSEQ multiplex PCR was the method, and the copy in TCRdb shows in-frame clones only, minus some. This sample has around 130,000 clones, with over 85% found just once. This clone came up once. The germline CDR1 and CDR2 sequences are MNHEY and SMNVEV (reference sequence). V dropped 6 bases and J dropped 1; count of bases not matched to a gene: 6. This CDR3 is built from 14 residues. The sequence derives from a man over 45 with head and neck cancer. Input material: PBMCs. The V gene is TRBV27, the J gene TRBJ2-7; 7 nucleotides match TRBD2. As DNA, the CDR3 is TGTGCCAGCAGAGGGCTAGCGGCTTCCTACGAGCAGTACTTC. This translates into CASRGLAASYEQYF.